The 28 T cell receptor beta chains given below trace back to one sample, sequenced in a study of control samples from healthy donors and cancer patients. Using immunoSEQ multiplex PCR, the repertoire was profiled, and TCRdb retains in-frame clones only, with some absent. The data show 75,000 to 95,000 clones, about four fifths seen once. Sequenced sample: PBMCs. Source of these receptors: a man in his 70s with lung cancer.

The V call is TRBV6-5, the J call TRBJ2-7, with D maybe TRBD1 (6 bases). CDR3 length equals 11 residues. Germline assignment: CDR1 MNHEY and CDR2 SVGAGI. V shed 8 bases and J shed 5 bases, with 10 bases lying between them. Here the CDR3 DNA reads TGTGCCAGCGGGGGACATAACGAGCAGTACTTC. This sequence encodes CASGGHNEQYF.

The V and J genes are TRBV24-1 and TRBJ2-1, with D possibly TRBD2 on 5 matching bases. The CDR3 is 16 amino acids. Trimming cost V 1 base and J 5 bases, with 14 bases left between them. CDR1 is KGHDR, CDR2 SFDVKD, per germline. The chain's CDR3 is CATSDLLGVGNNEQFF. In DNA, the CDR3 is TGTGCCACCAGTGATTTACTCGGGGTGGGGAACAATGAGCAGTTCTTC.

In its sample, this clone was seen once. The chain has TRBV6-5 and TRBJ1-1; TRBD1 matches 8 bases. Germline V gives CDR1 MNHEY, CDR2 SVGAGI. CDR3 size: 14 residues. Trimming cost V 8 bases and J 1 base; bases outside gene matches: 6. CDR3 amino acids: CASGTDRANTEAFF. In DNA, the CDR3 is TGTGCCAGCGGAACGGACAGGGCGAACACTGAAGCTTTCTTT.

The V call is TRBV23-1, the J call TRBJ1-3; D ambiguous. TRBV23-1 is an ORF, with its function uncertain. V lost 4 bases to trimming and J lost 8 bases, with 15 bases between them. The CDR3 is 14 residues long. In DNA, the CDR3 is TGCGCCAGCAGTCCCCCGGGTGCGGGATACACCATATATTTT. Its translation is CASSPPGAGYTIYF.

This chain connects TRBV14 to TRBJ2-2; a weak D match, TRBD1 (6 bases). Germline loops: CDR1 SGHDN, CDR2 FVKESK. The CDR3 totals 13 residues. The V end lost 0 bases, the J end lost 9 bases, and 8 bases lay between the germline ends. The chain's CDR3 is CASSQDQGWELFF. The CDR3 DNA reads as TGTGCCAGCAGCCAAGATCAGGGGTGGGAGCTGTTTTTT.

The chain uses TRBV11-3 and TRBJ2-6, with a tentative D call TRBD1 (6 bases). V was pared by 5 bases and J by 3 bases, with 20 bases between. The CDR3 has 18 amino acids. CDR1 is SGHNT and CDR2 is YENEEA in the germline V gene. The CDR3 DNA reads as TGTGCCAGCAGCCCCAGAACCGGGACAAGGGTTGGGGCCAACGTCCTGACTTTC. This translates into CASSPRTGTRVGANVLTF.

This clone has just a few counts. CDR3 residues: CASSYSTRTDTQYF. CDR3 nucleotide sequence: TGTGCCAGCAGTTACTCAACGAGGACAGATACGCAGTATTTT. This rearrangement joins TRBV6-6 to TRBJ2-3; D is uncertain. Germline V lookup: CDR1 MNHNY, CDR2 SVGAGI (reference sequence). This CDR3 spans 14 amino acids. V lost 0 bases to trimming and J lost 3 bases, with 7 bases between them.

CDR3 in amino acids: CASSLVAGRTGGDTGELFF. As DNA, the CDR3 is TGCGCCAGCAGCTTAGTGGCTGGAAGGACAGGGGGCGACACCGGGGAGCTGTTTTTT. This sequence joins TRBV5-1 and TRBJ2-2; 11 bases fit TRBD1. The V and J ends lost 2 bases and 3 bases, in that order; junction bases with no gene match: 12. The CDR3 contains 19 residues. Looked up from germline, CDR1 is SGHRS and CDR2 is YFSETQ.

V is TRBV5-1 and J is TRBJ1-1; no reliable D call. This CDR3 has 11 residues. Germline CDR1 and CDR2: SGHRS and YFSETQ. Trimming left V 2 bases short and J 6 bases short, with 5 bases between. The CDR3 region is CASSLGPEAFF. Written as DNA, the CDR3 is TGCGCCAGCAGCTTAGGCCCTGAAGCTTTCTTT. Complete variable domain (other parts from reference TRBV5-1 and TRBJ1-1): KAGVTQTPRYLIKTRGQQVTLSCSPISGHRSVSWYQQTPGQGLQFLFEYFSETQRNKGNFPGRFSGRQFSNSRSEMNVSTLELGDSALYLCASSLGPEAFFGQGTRLTVV.

V is TRBV19 and J is TRBJ2-7; the D call may be TRBD1 or TRBD2 (5 bases each). Germline values: CDR1 LNHDA, CDR2 SQIVND (reference sequence). V lost 10 bases and J 3 bases, leaving 22 bases between the germline ends. There are 15 residues in the CDR3. CDR3 amino acids: CATRAEAQGYYEQYF. The CDR3 DNA reads TGTGCCACCAGAGCGGAAGCCCAGGGATACTACGAGCAGTACTTC.

The chain recombines TRBV28 with TRBJ2-7; D not resolved. The V gene lost 5 bases and the J gene lost 2 bases, with 7 bases spanning the gap. Germline loops: CDR1 MDHEN, CDR2 SYDVKM. CDR3 length: 12 amino acids. CDR3 DNA sequence: TGTGCCAGCAGTAGCCCACCCTACGAGCAGTACTTC. Its protein product is CASSSPPYEQYF.

This chain joins TRBV2 and TRBJ2-2, with D hard to call. Germline lookup yields CDR1 SNHLY and CDR2 FYNNEI. V shed 2 bases and J shed 1 base, with 8 bases lying between them. This CDR3 contains 15 residues. The CDR3 region is CASSEWLQNTGELFF. The CDR3 DNA follows: TGTGCCAGCAGTGAATGGCTACAGAACACCGGGGAGCTGTTTTTT.

This clone was found a few times. CDR3: CASSLALRAGGPYEQYF. The CDR3 DNA reads TGTGCCAGCAGCTTAGCGCTAAGGGCAGGGGGACCCTACGAGCAGTACTTC. The chain is built from TRBV7-9 and TRBJ2-7, with 7 bases identical to TRBD1. The CDR3 sequence is 17 residues long. Trimming removed 0 bases from V and 2 bases from J; junction bases left unmatched: 10. Germline V lookup: CDR1 SEHNR, CDR2 FQNEAQ (reference sequence).

V is TRBV6-2 or TRBV6-3 and J is TRBJ1-4; tentatively, D is TRBD1 (5 bases). V lost 2 bases and J 8 bases, leaving 12 bases between the germline ends. The CDR3 has 14 amino acids. The V gene's germline CDR1 is MNHEY and CDR2 SVGEGT. This CDR3 is CASSYRGLEEKLFF. The CDR3 DNA reads as TGTGCCAGCAGTTACAGGGGATTGGAGGAAAAACTGTTTTTT.

The gene calls are TRBV25-1 and TRBJ1-6; no clear D gene. In germline, CDR1 is MGHDK, CDR2 SYGVNS. The CDR3 sequence is 13 residues long. V was cut by 3 bases and J by 10 bases, with 10 bases left in between. CDR3 sequence (DNA): TGTGCCAGCAGTGAGATAGAAAACTCACCCCTCCACTTT. Translation gives CASSEIENSPLHF.

The chain recombines TRBV10-1 with TRBJ1-1; TRBD1 matches at 10 bases. J lost 4 bases, V lost 8 bases, and 4 bases had no gene match. Germline V gene sequence: CDR1 WNHNN, CDR2 SYGVQD (reference sequence). The CDR3 extends over 13 amino acids. The CDR3 DNA is TGCGCCAGCTCCGGACAGGGGGGCACTGAAGCTTTCTTT. Residues: CASSGQGGTEAFF.

This chain joins TRBV18 and TRBJ1-2; D perhaps matches TRBD1 (5 bases). The germline gives CDR1 KGHSH, CDR2 LQKENI. V lost 1 base and J lost 6, with 15 bases in between. The CDR3 extends over 15 amino acids. The CDR3 reads CASSPQAREADGYTF. For the CDR3, the DNA is TGTGCCAGCTCACCACAGGCCAGGGAAGCCGATGGCTACACCTTC.

The genes are TRBV7-3 and TRBJ2-3; TRBD2 matches at 14 bases. Germline CDR1 and CDR2: SGHTA and FQGTGA. The V gene end was trimmed by 4 bases and the J gene end by 2 bases; junction bases not matched to a gene: 2. This CDR3 comprises 16 residues. DNA of the CDR3: TGTGCCAGCAGCTCGGGACTAGCGGGGGCCACAGATACGCAGTATTTT. The encoded protein is CASSSGLAGATDTQYF.

The CDR3 here is CATSRVGGGGRSGANVLTF. In nucleotides, the CDR3 is TGTGCCACCAGCAGAGTTGGTGGAGGGGGCCGCTCTGGGGCCAACGTCCTGACTTTC. The rearrangement joins TRBV15 to TRBJ2-6; a weak D match, TRBD1 (7 bases). Germline values: CDR1 LNHNV, CDR2 YYDKDF (reference sequence). Trimming took off 1 base at V and 0 bases at J, with 16 bases between the two ends. This CDR3 comprises 19 residues.

V gene TRBV5-1 combines with J gene TRBJ2-5; D possibly corresponds to TRBD2 (6 bases). The CDR3 contains 15 residues. V lost 4 bases to trimming and J lost 1 base, with 14 bases between them. Germline V gene lookup returns CDR1 SGHRS and CDR2 YFSETQ. CDR3 nucleotides: TGCGCCAGCAGCGCGCCCGGGACTCTCCAAGAGACCCAGTACTTC. Amino acid sequence: CASSAPGTLQETQYF.

This clone was counted a single time. This CDR3 reads CASSLGVMNTEAFF. DNA of the CDR3: TGTGCCAGCAGCCTAGGGGTGATGAACACTGAAGCTTTCTTT. The chain recombines TRBV5-6 with TRBJ1-1, with a tentative D call TRBD1 (5 bases). Germline V CDR1 and CDR2: SGHDT, YYEEEE. Between the trimmed V and J ends, which lost 4 bases and 0 bases, there was a span of 10 bases. This CDR3 comprises 14 residues.

This rearrangement joins TRBV27 to TRBJ1-1, with a weak D call TRBD1 (5 bases). The CDR3 runs to 13 residues. Trimming took 8 bases from V and 1 from J, leaving 11 bases between them. Germline CDR1 reads MNHEY; CDR2 reads SMNVEV (reference sequence). The CDR3 DNA is TGTGCCAGCGGCCAGGACAAGAACACTGAAGCTTTCTTT. This gives the protein CASGQDKNTEAFF.

This clone was seen a single time. The chain has TRBV19 and TRBJ2-5; D remains ambiguous. V lost 1 base and J lost 1, with 13 bases in between. CDR1 is LNHDA and CDR2 is SQIVND in the germline V gene (reference sequence). The CDR3 length is 16 residues. The CDR3 region has the DNA TGTGCCAGTAGTATAGCGAGTAGCCGTTTCCAAGAGACCCAGTACTTC. Translated, it gives CASSIASSRFQETQYF.

This clone was observed a handful of times. V is TRBV20-1 and J is TRBJ2-4; TRBD1 is a possible D gene (6 bases). The CDR3 runs 11 residues. V shed 5 bases and J shed 7 bases, with 9 bases lying between them. The V gene's germline CDR1 is DFQATT and CDR2 SNEGSKA (reference sequence). The CDR3 bases are TGCAGTGCTTGGACAGCGAACATTCAGTACTTC. This gives the protein CSAWTANIQYF.

The chain couples TRBV2 to TRBJ1-5; the D is unclear. Trimming removed 7 bases from V and 8 bases from J, with 15 bases in between. CDR1 and CDR2 from the germline V gene are SNHLY and FYNNEI. CDR3 length equals 13 residues. The CDR3 region is CASIRGYNEPQHF. The CDR3 DNA follows: TGTGCCAGCATTCGAGGGTATAATGAGCCCCAGCATTTT.

The chain employs TRBV14 and TRBJ1-6; D call uncertain. V was shortened by 0 bases and J by 8 bases, with 14 bases between the two germline ends. The CDR3 runs 16 residues. Looked up from germline, CDR1 is SGHDN and CDR2 is FVKESK. The CDR3 coding sequence is TGTGCCAGCAGCCAAGATCTGTGGCCCGGGGATTCACCCCTCCACTTT. Translating gives CASSQDLWPGDSPLHF.

The chain combines TRBV30 with TRBJ2-7, with D maybe TRBD1 (6 bases). The CDR3 consists of 14 residues. Germline lookup yields CDR1 GTSNPN and CDR2 SVGIG (reference sequence). Trimming removed 1 base at V and 6 bases at J, with 16 bases between. The CDR3 DNA follows: TGTGCCTGGAGTGCCCCACAGGGCCTAGGCGAGCAGTACTTC. Protein product: CAWSAPQGLGEQYF.

The rearrangement links TRBV25-1 to TRBJ2-1; 8 bases align to TRBD2. With 6 bases clipped from V and 4 bases from J, the junction kept 2 bases outside the gene matches. The CDR3 runs 13 residues. Germline assignment: CDR1 MGHDK and CDR2 SYGVNS. CDR3 nucleotide sequence: TGTGCCAGCAGCCAGCGGGGGTACAATGAGCAGTTCTTC. It codes for CASSQRGYNEQFF.